Here is one TCR beta chain with its context. The CDR3 is made up of 13 amino acids. With 0 bases removed from V and 1 base from J, the gap between germline ends came to 2 bases. Germline lookup yields CDR1 SGHRS and CDR2 YFSETQ. This sample is part of a study of blood T cell repertoires in COVID-19. The protocol was immunoSEQ multiplex PCR, while the TCRdb copy is restricted to in-frame clones and leaves out a portion. This sample has 200,000 to 300,000 clones, with roughly 76% found just once. The chain couples TRBV5-1 to TRBJ1-3; D gene unclear. The TCR originated in a woman of 80 years or more with COVID-19, enrolled during active disease. Input material: peripheral blood. As DNA, the CDR3 is TGCGCCAGCAGCTTGGCATCTGGAAACACCATATATTTT. Protein product: CASSLASGNTIYF.